The next 20 T cell receptor beta chains were all read from a single sample in a study of blood T cell repertoires in COVID-19. Here immunoSEQ multiplex PCR was the method, and the copy in TCRdb shows in-frame clones only, minus some. The sample holds 100,000 to 150,000 clones; more than 75% are singletons and the top ten take 1.5% to 1.9%. The sample was peripheral blood. The receptors were gathered from a human donor in a cohort sampled during active COVID-19.

The genes are TRBV19 and TRBJ1-3, with D unresolved. V lost 3 bases, J lost 1 base, and 7 bases lay in between. Germline V gene lookup returns CDR1 LNHDA and CDR2 SQIVND (reference sequence). The CDR3 is made up of 14 amino acids. The CDR3 loop is CASSISSSGNTIYF. The CDR3 region has the DNA TGTGCCAGTAGTATTTCGAGTTCTGGAAACACCATATATTTT.

Concerning this clone: This specimen includes other DNA sequences encoding the same CDR3. The gene calls are TRBV7-2 and TRBJ2-5; TRBD2 agrees at 8 bases. V gave up 7 bases and J gave up 4 bases; unmatched junction bases: 11. The CDR3 is made up of 15 amino acids. Germline CDR1 reads SGHTA; CDR2 reads FQGNSA. In DNA form, the CDR3 reads TGTGCCAGCAAAATTTCGCCGGGGGGGGCAGAGACCCAGTACTTC. The encoded protein is CASKISPGGAETQYF. Drawing the rest from reference TRBV7-2 and TRBJ2-5, the complete variable domain is GAGVSQSPSNKVTEKGKDVELRCDPISGHTALYWYRQSLGQGLEFLIYFQGNSAPDKSGLPSDRFSAERTGGSVSTLTIQRTQQEDSAVYLCASKISPGGAETQYFGPGTRLLVL.

The chain links TRBV6-5 to TRBJ2-7; 8 nucleotides line up with TRBD1. The CDR3 covers 13 residues. Germline V gene sequence: CDR1 MNHEY, CDR2 SVGAGI. Trimming removed 2 bases from V and 6 bases from J; junction bases left unmatched: 3. CDR3 bases: TGTGCCAGCAGTTACAGACAGGGGACCGAGCAGTACTTC. Translating it yields CASSYRQGTEQYF.

This sequence joins TRBV30 and TRBJ1-4; a weak D match, TRBD1 (5 bases). V was cut by 0 bases and J by 6 bases, with 11 bases left in between. The CDR3 covers 14 residues. Germline V gene data show CDR1 as GTSNPN and CDR2 as SVGIG (reference sequence). The CDR3 reads CAWSVRDLYEKLFF. The CDR3 nucleotides are TGTGCCTGGAGTGTCAGGGACTTATATGAAAAACTGTTTTTT.

This rearrangement joins TRBV28 to TRBJ1-5; 9 positions match TRBD1. Germline values: CDR1 MDHEN, CDR2 SYDVKM. The CDR3 consists of 17 residues. V lost 6 bases to trimming and J lost 2 bases; unmatched junction nucleotides: 11. CDR3 in amino acids: CASSPSGQGRGNQPQHF. The CDR3 nucleotides read TGTGCCAGCAGCCCTTCGGGACAGGGAAGGGGCAATCAGCCCCAGCATTTT.

The chain is built from TRBV4-1 and TRBJ1-6; D may be TRBD1 (6 bases). V was cut by 0 bases and J by 9 bases, with 15 bases left in between. The CDR3 is 16 amino acids. CDR1 and CDR2 from the germline V gene are MGHRA and YSYEKL. The CDR3 here is CASSQEGGGAASPLHF. The CDR3 nucleotides read TGCGCCAGCAGCCAAGAAGGGGGGGGCGCGGCTTCACCCCTCCACTTT.

This chain joins TRBV6-1 and TRBJ2-1; 10 nucleotides agree with TRBD2. The CDR3 extends over 16 amino acids. Germline CDR1 and CDR2: MNHNS and SASEGT. Trimming at V came to 0 bases and at J to 10 bases, leaving 9 bases not matched to a gene. The DNA of the CDR3 is TGTGCCAGCAGTGAAGCTAGCGGGGGGTCCTTCTGGGAGCAGTTCTTC. This encodes CASSEASGGSFWEQFF.

This clone came up once. V and J are TRBV29-1 and TRBJ1-1; D is undetermined. Trimming left V 5 bases short and J 5 bases short, with 12 bases between. The germline CDR1 and CDR2 sequences are SQVTM and ANQGSEA. The CDR3 sequence is 12 residues long. Here the CDR3 reads CSVRRGRTEAFF. CDR3 coding DNA: TGCAGCGTTAGGCGTGGGAGAACTGAAGCTTTCTTT.

The V and J genes are TRBV2 and TRBJ1-2; 7 bases map to TRBD1. The J segment lost 8 bases and the V segment lost 5 bases, leaving 8 bases of the junction unmatched. The CDR3 has 13 residues. The germline gives CDR1 SNHLY, CDR2 FYNNEI. The CDR3 bases are TGTGCCAGCAGTACAACAGGGGAGAGGGGCTACACCTTC. Translating it yields CASSTTGERGYTF.

The V gene is TRBV28, the J gene TRBJ1-5; the match to TRBD1 covers 8 bases. Germline values: CDR1 MDHEN, CDR2 SYDVKM. Unmatched junction bases numbered 6, after V lost 6 bases and J lost 2 bases. This CDR3 comprises 15 residues. CDR3 in amino acids: CASSPAGGGNQPQHF. CDR3 sequence (DNA): TGTGCCAGCAGCCCCGCAGGGGGCGGCAATCAGCCCCAGCATTTT. The full variable domain, with the rest looked up from reference TRBV28 and TRBJ1-5, is DVKVTQSSRYLVKRTGEKVFLECVQDMDHENMFWYRQDPGLGLRLIYFSYDVKMKEKGDIPEGYSVSREKKERFSLILESASTNQTSMYLCASSPAGGGNQPQHFGDGTRLSIL.

The gene calls are TRBV7-6 and TRBJ1-2; maybe TRBD1 (5 bases). The CDR3 covers 13 residues. Germline CDR1 SGHVS, CDR2 FNYEAQ. Deletions cut 2 bases from V and 1 base from J, with 5 bases between. The CDR3 DNA sequence: TGTGCCAGCAGCTTACAGGGTAACTATGGCTACACCTTC. This encodes CASSLQGNYGYTF.

This clone appeared once. The V gene is TRBV7-9, the J gene TRBJ2-3, with 7 nucleotides matching TRBD1. Germline CDR1 is SEHNR and CDR2 is FQNEAQ (reference sequence). The CDR3 contains 15 residues. After removal of 5 bases from V and 0 bases from J, the junction contained 5 bases not matched to a gene. The CDR3 reads CASSLGQPSTDTQYF. DNA of the CDR3: TGTGCCAGCAGCCTGGGACAGCCGAGCACAGATACGCAGTATTTT.

The gene calls are TRBV6-5 and TRBJ2-3; D is ambiguous. This CDR3 is built from 14 residues. Trimming pared 2 bases from V and 2 bases from J, leaving 8 bases between. Germline V gives CDR1 MNHEY, CDR2 SVGAGI. CDR3 in amino acids: CASSYATYTDTQYF. As DNA, the CDR3 is TGTGCCAGCAGTTACGCCACTTACACAGATACGCAGTATTTT.

At least ten counts were recorded for this clone. The chain combines TRBV28 with TRBJ1-2, with D tentatively TRBD1 (5 bases). The germline CDR1 and CDR2 sequences are MDHEN and SYDVKM. V was trimmed by 1 base and J by 8 bases, leaving 11 bases between them. The CDR3 loop spans 13 amino acids. The CDR3 is CASSLSGDRGYTF. The CDR3 nucleotides are TGTGCCAGCAGTTTATCGGGGGATCGGGGCTACACCTTC.

J is TRBJ2-7 and V is TRBV7-9; tentative D call: TRBD1 (5 bases). The CDR3 runs 11 residues. Germline CDR1 reads SEHNR; CDR2 reads FQNEAQ (reference sequence). The V gene lost 8 bases and the J gene lost 1 base, with 6 bases spanning the gap. CDR3 DNA: TGTGCCAGCCAGGGATCCTACGAGCAGTACTTC. Encoded protein: CASQGSYEQYF.

V is TRBV27 and J is TRBJ2-5; 9 bases map to TRBD1. Trimming removed 5 bases from V and 5 bases from J; junction bases left unmatched: 9. The germline V gene encodes CDR1 MNHEY and CDR2 SMNVEV (reference sequence). This CDR3 has 15 amino acids. CDR3 loop: CASSPGTGNAETQYF. Written as DNA, the CDR3 is TGTGCCAGCAGTCCCGGGACAGGGAATGCGGAGACCCAGTACTTC.

This clone was found a few times. The chain is built from TRBV7-2 and TRBJ1-4; D call uncertain. CDR3 size: 13 residues. Germline CDR1 reads SGHTA; CDR2 reads FQGNSA. The V gene lost 1 base and the J gene lost 6 bases, with 6 bases spanning the gap. The CDR3 sequence is CASSLERHEKLFF. As DNA, the CDR3 is TGTGCCAGCAGCTTAGAGCGGCATGAAAAACTGTTTTTT.

As DNA, the CDR3 is TGTGCCAGCACCCCAGTAGCGGGAGCTGGGGCCAACGTCCTGACTTTC. This sequence encodes CASTPVAGAGANVLTF. This sequence joins TRBV2 and TRBJ2-6; 9 bases agree with TRBD2. Germline-derived CDR1 and CDR2 are SNHLY and FYNNEI. With 7 bases clipped from V and 2 bases from J, the junction kept 6 bases outside the gene matches. The CDR3 loop spans 16 amino acids.

The chain recombines TRBV7-9 with TRBJ2-7, with 7 bases that match TRBD2. V gave up 3 bases and J gave up 4 bases; unmatched junction bases: 6. Per the germline V gene, CDR1 is SEHNR and CDR2 is FQNEAQ (reference sequence). CDR3 length: 14 residues. The CDR3 DNA reads as TGTGCCAGCAGCTTGGCCCTAGCGGCTTACGAGCAGTACTTC. Protein product: CASSLALAAYEQYF. The full variable domain, completed using reference TRBV7-9 and TRBJ2-7, is DTGVSQNPRHKITKRGQNVTFRCDPISEHNRLYWYRQTLGQGPEFLTYFQNEAQLEKSRLLSDRFSAERPKGSFSTLEIQRTEQGDSAMYLCASSLALAAYEQYFGPGTRLTVT.

The chain uses TRBV6-5 and TRBJ1-2; weak D call: TRBD1 (5 bases). The CDR3 length is 14 residues. The germline V gene encodes CDR1 MNHEY and CDR2 SVGAGI. The V end lost 5 bases, the J end lost 2 bases, and 12 bases lay between the germline ends. CDR3: CASSPRVRNYGYTF. DNA for the CDR3: TGTGCCAGCAGTCCCAGGGTACGAAACTATGGCTACACCTTC.